A single sample gave rise to the 12 T cell receptor beta chains below, sequenced in a study of blood T cell repertoires in COVID-19. TCRdb keeps only in-frame clones here, not all; method: immunoSEQ multiplex PCR. Altogether more than 200,000 clones are present, 80% to 90% being singletons, with the ten largest covering 8% to 13%. The sequenced sample consisted of peripheral blood. These receptors all come from a woman older than 75 with acute or convalescent COVID-19.

The chain carries TRBV7-9 and TRBJ1-4; tentatively, D is TRBD1 (5 bases). The V gene lost 0 bases and the J gene lost 7 bases, with 18 bases spanning the gap. Germline loops: CDR1 SEHNR, CDR2 FQNEAQ (reference sequence). This CDR3 contains 17 residues. CDR3 nucleotide sequence: TGTGCCAGCAGCTTAGCGCTGGCAGGGTATCGCGGTGAAAAACTGTTTTTT. Its translation is CASSLALAGYRGEKLFF.

The chain has TRBV19 and TRBJ2-5, with 9 positions matching TRBD2. The CDR3 spans 14 residues. The germline V gene encodes CDR1 LNHDA and CDR2 SQIVND (reference sequence). V shed 3 bases and J 5 bases; nucleotides not matched to a gene: 4. The CDR3 spells CASSIIAGDETQYF. The CDR3 DNA sequence: TGTGCCAGTAGTATTATAGCGGGAGACGAGACCCAGTACTTC. Looking up the rest from reference TRBV19 and TRBJ2-5 gives the full variable domain: DGGITQSPKYLFRKEGQNVTLSCEQNLNHDAMYWYRQDPGQGLRLIYYSQIVNDFQKGDIAEGYSVSREKKESFPLTVTSAQKNPTAFYLCASSIIAGDETQYFGPGTRLLVL.

The genes are TRBV10-3 and TRBJ1-5, with D possibly being TRBD1 (6 bases). Germline V CDR1 and CDR2: ENHRY, SYGVKD. This CDR3 region has 13 residues. The V gene lost 11 bases and the J gene lost 5 bases, with 16 bases spanning the gap. The CDR3, as DNA: TGTGCCGTCCGAGACAGGTCGGATCAGCCCCAGCATTTT. Its translation is CAVRDRSDQPQHF.

V and J are TRBV3-1 (or the pseudogene TRBV3-2) and TRBJ2-3; D not resolved. Trimming removed 5 bases at V and 0 bases at J, with 15 bases between. CDR1 is LGHDT, CDR2 YNNKEL, per germline (reference sequence). The CDR3 spans 16 residues. CDR3 nucleotide sequence: TGTGCCAGCAGCAGCCAAAAGCGTTCTAGCACAGATACGCAGTATTTT. The encoded protein is CASSSQKRSSTDTQYF.

This rearrangement joins TRBV11-2 to TRBJ2-3; 9 nucleotides align to TRBD2. Trimming at V came to 5 bases and at J to 4 bases, leaving 7 bases not matched to a gene. CDR1 is SGHAT and CDR2 is FQNNGV in the germline V gene. The CDR3 spans 15 residues. The CDR3 protein is CASSLLAGSSDTQYF. DNA of the CDR3: TGTGCCAGCAGCCTTCTAGCGGGATCCTCAGATACGCAGTATTTT.

This clone was counted between two and nine times. The chain is built from TRBV30 and TRBJ1-1; no definite D call. The CDR3 totals 13 residues. The V and J ends lost 0 bases and 0 bases respectively, with 5 bases between them. Germline CDR1 and CDR2: GTSNPN and SVGIG (reference sequence). The CDR3 nucleotides read TGTGCCTGGAGTGTACGGGTGAACACTGAAGCTTTCTTT. As protein: CAWSVRVNTEAFF.

The V gene is TRBV24-1, the J gene TRBJ1-5; weak D call: TRBD1 (6 bases). Germline loops: CDR1 KGHDR, CDR2 SFDVKD. The CDR3 covers 13 residues. V dropped 4 bases and J dropped 7 bases, with 10 bases sitting between them. For the CDR3, the DNA is TGTGCCACCAGTGACAGGGGAAGACAGCCCCAGCATTTT. As protein: CATSDRGRQPQHF.

This clone appeared a few times. This specimen includes other DNA sequences encoding the same CDR3. The chain combines TRBV5-1 with TRBJ2-1, with 10 bases fitting TRBD2. This CDR3 has 17 residues. Germline loops: CDR1 SGHRS, CDR2 YFSETQ. Unmatched junction bases numbered 3, after V lost 0 bases and J lost 0 bases. The CDR3 reads CASSLEASGSSYNEQFF. In DNA, the CDR3 is TGCGCCAGCAGCTTGGAAGCTAGCGGGAGCTCCTACAATGAGCAGTTCTTC. The entire variable domain, with the rest obtained from reference TRBV5-1 and TRBJ2-1, is as follows: KAGVTQTPRYLIKTRGQQVTLSCSPISGHRSVSWYQQTPGQGLQFLFEYFSETQRNKGNFPGRFSGRQFSNSRSEMNVSTLELGDSALYLCASSLEASGSSYNEQFFGPGTRLTVL.

In DNA, the CDR3 is TGTGCCAGCAGTTACTCAACAGTTGCAACAGATACGCAGTATTTT. Its protein is CASSYSTVATDTQYF. The chain carries TRBV6-6 and TRBJ2-3, with D unclear. Per the germline V gene, CDR1 is MNHNY and CDR2 is SVGAGI (reference sequence). The V gene lost 0 bases and the J gene lost 3 bases, with 10 bases spanning the gap. This CDR3 comprises 15 residues.

V usage is TRBV4-1 and J usage is TRBJ2-5, with 7 bases matching TRBD1. The CDR3 is made up of 15 amino acids. The germline gives CDR1 MGHRA, CDR2 YSYEKL. V was pared by 4 bases and J by 4 bases, with 9 bases of the junction left unmatched. The CDR3 DNA is TGCGCCAGCAGCCGTCGGGACAGCGTCGGAGAGACCCAGTACTTC. This encodes CASSRRDSVGETQYF.

V is TRBV6-5 and J is TRBJ1-2, with 12 bases aligning to TRBD1. Germline assignment: CDR1 MNHEY and CDR2 SVGAGI. The junction had 5 bases not matched to a gene; V was cut back by 7 bases and J by 5 bases. The CDR3 spans 14 residues. The CDR3 DNA reads TGTGCCAGCACCGGGACAGGGGGCGCTTATGGCTACACCTTC. Protein product: CASTGTGGAYGYTF.

This clone was counted only a few times. The rearrangement links TRBV29-1 to TRBJ2-2; 7 bases are a match to TRBD1. V gave up 6 bases and J gave up 6 bases; unmatched junction bases: 7. The CDR3 runs to 13 residues. Germline lookup yields CDR1 SQVTM and CDR2 ANQGSEA. CDR3 nucleotide sequence: TGCAGCGTCGTAACAACAGGGGCCGGGGAGCTGTTTTTT. Amino acid sequence: CSVVTTGAGELFF.